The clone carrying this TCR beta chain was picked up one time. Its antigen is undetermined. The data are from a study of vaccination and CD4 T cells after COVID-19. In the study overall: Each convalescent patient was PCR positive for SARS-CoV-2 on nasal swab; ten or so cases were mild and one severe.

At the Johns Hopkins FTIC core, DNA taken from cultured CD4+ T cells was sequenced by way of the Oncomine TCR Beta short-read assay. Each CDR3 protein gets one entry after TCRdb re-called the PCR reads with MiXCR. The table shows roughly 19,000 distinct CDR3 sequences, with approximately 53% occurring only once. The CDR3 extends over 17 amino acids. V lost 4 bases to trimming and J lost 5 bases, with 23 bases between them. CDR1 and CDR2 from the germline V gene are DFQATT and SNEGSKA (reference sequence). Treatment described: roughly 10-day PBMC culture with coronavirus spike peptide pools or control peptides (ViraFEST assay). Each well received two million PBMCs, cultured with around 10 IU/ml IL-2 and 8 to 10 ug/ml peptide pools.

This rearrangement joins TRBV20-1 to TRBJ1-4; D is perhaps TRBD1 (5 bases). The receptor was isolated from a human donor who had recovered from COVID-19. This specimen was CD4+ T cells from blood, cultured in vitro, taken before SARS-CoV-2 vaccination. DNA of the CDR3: TGCAGTGCTATGATGAACTCGGGGGACCGAGGGAATGAAAAACTGTTTTTT. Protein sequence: CSAMMNSGDRGNEKLFF.